The clone carrying this T cell receptor beta chain was found many times. Germline CDR1 LNHDA, CDR2 SQIVND (reference sequence). The V end lost 1 base, the J end lost 1 base, and 4 bases lay between the germline ends. CDR3 length equals 14 residues. Amplification of TCR beta CDR3 regions was performed using RNA transcripts as template. The HTBI primer set was used in a first-round RT-PCR of the TCR CDR3. A single record per CDR3 protein comes from TCRdb applying MiXCR to the multiplex PCR reads. The sample contains about 640,000 distinct CDR3 sequences, approximately 42% of which appear only once. The sample is drawn from a study of T cells in Graves' hyperthyroidism and ophthalmopathy.

The specimen was peripheral blood or thyroid tissue (not recorded which). This TCR derives from an adult man with Graves' disease, either hyperthyroidism or ophthalmopathy (not recorded which). The V and J genes are TRBV19 and TRBJ2-2; no firm D call. Written as DNA, the CDR3 is TGTGCCAGTAGTATAGGAGGGAACACCGGGGAGCTGTTTTTT. Its protein product is CASSIGGNTGELFF.